The clone carrying this TCR beta chain was detected only a few times. No antigen is known for it. The sample is drawn from a study of a mutant IDH1 vaccine in newly diagnosed glioma. The overall study: Beginning 4-6 weeks after radiotherapy alone, or with temozolomide cycles, vaccination took place. Earlier care involved radiotherapy, temozolomide, or both, and the majority received both. Of treated patients, around 62% were men and about 38% women, averaging around 39 years.

As to time point: week 11, during vaccination. Doses comprised 300 ug of mutant IDH1 20-mer peptide each, plus topical imiquimod. Assay: immunoSEQ multiplex PCR; the TCRdb copy retains only in-frame clones and omits some. The data contain fewer than 30,000 clones, 65% to 85% of them seen just once; the ten biggest clones take up approximately 10%. The CDR3 contains 14 residues. Between the trimmed V and J ends, which lost 4 bases and 0 bases, there was a span of 10 bases. Per germline, CDR1 SGDLS and CDR2 YYNGEE. The sequencing here drew on PBMCs, taken from a glioma patient whose treatment included an IDH1 peptide vaccine. The V and J genes are TRBV9 and TRBJ1-2; no clear D gene. The origin of this receptor is a woman younger than 30 with glioma. For the CDR3, the DNA is TGTGCCAGCAGCCCTGTACAGACTAACTATGGCTACACCTTC. Translated, it gives CASSPVQTNYGYTF. The variable domain in full, completed from reference TRBV9 and TRBJ1-2, reads DSGVTQTPKHLITATGQRVTLRCSPRSGDLSVYWYQQSLDQGLQFLIQYYNGEERAKGNILERFSAQQFPDLHSELNLSSLELGDSALYFCASSPVQTNYGYTFGSGTRLTVV.